This is a list of T cell receptor beta chains from one sample in a study of T cell changes during pregnancy in multiple sclerosis. Sequenced by immunoSEQ multiplex PCR; TCRdb stores in-frame clones only, minus some. Among about 100,000 clones, about 92% were seen once, and the ten largest hold 1.9%. Sequencing was performed on peripheral blood, taken after pregnancy. These TCRs come from a female donor with multiple sclerosis, enrolled in a pregnancy study. The CDR3 runs from the conserved cysteine through the conserved F or W. The order of the fields is J gene, V gene, D gene, clone size, CDR3 protein, CDR3 DNA. A D gene is named only where the DNA matches it firmly. The listing skips clone size in some rows; elsewhere it reads once, few, many or a size class.

TRBJ2-7,TRBV4-3,.,.,CASSYGTTGYEQYF,TGCGCCAGCAGCTACGGGACAACGGGATACGAGCAGTACTTC
TRBJ2-7,TRBV7-9,.,.,CASSLRGEQYF,TGTGCCAGCAGCTTAAGGGGCGAGCAGTACTTC
TRBJ2-7,TRBV4-2,TRBD1,.,CASSQVGTVSYEQYF,TGTGCCAGCAGCCAAGTCGGGACAGTCAGCTACGAGCAGTACTTC
TRBJ1-1,TRBV30,.,once,CAWRVTGNTEAFF,TGTGCCTGGAGGGTTACAGGGAACACTGAAGCTTTCTTT
TRBJ2-1,TRBV10-3,.,.,CAIFSAGLNEQFF,TGTGCCATCTTCTCTGCGGGTTTGAATGAGCAGTTCTTC
TRBJ2-5,TRBV7-2,.,.,CASSLVDGGIAQYF,TGTGCCAGCAGCTTAGTCGACGGGGGAATAGCCCAGTACTTC
TRBJ2-7,TRBV11-2,.,.,CASSLEGDYEQYF,TGTGCCAGCAGCTTAGAAGGAGACTACGAGCAGTACTTC
TRBJ2-7,TRBV7-2,.,.,CASSLEPHEQYF,TGTGCCAGCAGCTTAGAGCCCCACGAGCAGTACTTC
TRBJ1-2,TRBV5-1,.,.,CASSVSHDGYTF,TGCGCCAGCAGCGTGTCCCATGATGGCTACACCTTC
TRBJ2-2,TRBV6-5,.,.,CASSYLLMPTGELFF,TGTGCCAGCAGTTACCTACTTATGCCCACCGGGGAGCTGTTTTTT
TRBJ2-1,TRBV30,.,.,CAWSVRRDNEQFF,TGTGCCTGGAGTGTACGCAGGGACAATGAGCAGTTCTTC
TRBJ2-5,TRBV11-3,.,.,CASSSRLDQETQYF,TGTGCCAGCAGCTCCCGACTCGACCAAGAGACCCAGTACTTC
TRBJ1-2,TRBV4-1,.,.,CASSYGQATGQGGYTF,TGCGCCAGCAGCTACGGACAAGCGACAGGCCAAGGGGGCTACACCTTC
TRBJ1-1,TRBV5-1,TRBD1,.,CASSFQGANTEAFF,TGCGCCAGCAGCTTCCAGGGGGCGAACACTGAAGCTTTCTTT
TRBJ2-7,TRBV7-2,TRBD2,.,CASSFVGLAGVEQYF,TGTGCCAGCAGCTTCGTTGGACTAGCGGGAGTTGAGCAGTACTTC
TRBJ2-7,TRBV27,.,few,CATKPGVLSYEQYF,TGTGCCACCAAGCCAGGGGTCCTTAGCTACGAGCAGTACTTC
TRBJ2-2,TRBV7-2,.,once,CASSSNNRVDFLNTGELFF,TGTGCCAGCAGCTCAAACAACAGGGTTGACTTCTTAAACACCGGGGAGCTGTTTTTT
TRBJ2-7,TRBV5-1,TRBD1,.,CASSSSTGSYEQYF,TGCGCCAGCAGCTCATCGACAGGGAGCTACGAGCAGTACTTC
TRBJ2-7,TRBV7-5,.,.,CARSSSSGSSYEQYF,TGTGCCAGAAGCTCCAGTAGCGGGAGCTCCTACGAGCAGTACTTC
TRBJ2-7,TRBV9,TRBD2,.,CASSGEGSGSNEQYF,TGTGCCAGCAGCGGAGAGGGTAGCGGGAGTAACGAGCAGTACTTC
TRBJ1-6,TRBV9,TRBD1,.,CASSVAGTGGSPLHF,TGTGCCAGCAGCGTCGCCGGGACAGGGGGTTCACCCCTCCACTTT
TRBJ2-7,TRBV7-6,TRBD1,.,CASSSKQGDVHEQYF,TGTGCCAGCAGCTCAAAACAGGGGGATGTTCACGAGCAGTACTTC
TRBJ1-4,TRBV6-5,TRBD1,.,CASRRDSYEKLFF,TGTGCCAGCCGCCGGGACAGTTATGAAAAACTGTTTTTT
TRBJ1-6,TRBV6-5,TRBD1,once,CASSYPRQGGNSPLHF,TGTGCCAGCAGTTACCCGAGACAGGGAGGTAATTCACCCCTCCACTTT
TRBJ2-7,TRBV2,TRBD1,.,CASSGQGTYEQYF,TGTGCCAGCAGTGGACAGGGGACCTACGAGCAGTACTTC
TRBJ2-1,TRBV5-4,TRBD1,.,CASSNRDRGDNEQFF,TGTGCCAGCAGCAACCGGGACAGGGGCGACAATGAGCAGTTCTTC
TRBJ2-1,TRBV19,.,.,CASSIFSGRDNEQFF,TGTGCCAGTAGTATTTTCTCCGGGAGAGACAATGAGCAGTTCTTC
TRBJ2-7,TRBV9,TRBD2,.,CASSVGTSGRGAYEQYF,TGTGCCAGCAGCGTAGGAACTAGCGGGAGAGGGGCCTACGAGCAGTACTTC
TRBJ1-1,TRBV29-1,.,.,CSVEVGGGGTEAFF,TGCAGCGTTGAAGTGGGGGGCGGGGGCACTGAAGCTTTCTTT
TRBJ2-2,TRBV11-2,TRBD2,.,CASIGGSRSSGELFF,TGTGCCAGCATCGGCGGGAGTCGGAGCTCCGGGGAGCTGTTTTTT
TRBJ2-7,TRBV30,.,.,CAWSGDTHYEQYF,TGTGCCTGGAGTGGGGACACACACTACGAGCAGTACTTC
TRBJ1-2,TRBV5-8,.,.,CASSPRLGVLLRGYTF,TGTGCCAGCAGCCCTAGGTTAGGGGTCTTGTTACGTGGCTACACCTTC
TRBJ1-1,TRBV5-1,.,few,CASSLSQGTEAFF,TGCGCCAGCAGCTTGAGCCAGGGCACTGAAGCTTTCTTT
TRBJ2-7,TRBV5-1,TRBD1,.,CASRRDRDYEQYF,TGCGCCAGCAGAAGGGACAGAGACTACGAGCAGTACTTC
TRBJ2-1,TRBV5-4,.,.,CASSFQYNEQFF,TGTGCCAGCAGCTTCCAGTACAATGAGCAGTTCTTC
TRBJ1-2,TRBV7-2,.,.,CASSSAGAGLHGYTF,TGTGCCAGCAGCTCCGCGGGGGCTGGGTTGCATGGCTACACCTTC
TRBJ1-5,TRBV4-1,TRBD1,.,CASSPHPDRAIDGNQPQHF,TGCGCCAGCAGCCCGCACCCCGACAGGGCCATTGACGGCAATCAGCCCCAGCATTTT
TRBJ2-2,TRBV10-3,TRBD1,.,CATLDRASNTGELFF,TGTGCCACCCTGGACAGGGCCTCGAACACCGGGGAGCTGTTTTTT
TRBJ1-1,TRBV6-5,.,.,CASSYSGITGLTEAFF,TGTGCCAGCAGTTACTCGGGGATAACAGGGCTCACTGAAGCTTTCTTT
TRBJ1-5,TRBV7-9,TRBD1,.,CASSLGQGRNQPQHF,TGTGCCAGCAGCTTAGGACAGGGCCGCAATCAGCCCCAGCATTTT
TRBJ1-1,TRBV4-1,.,once,CASSQHSGTEAFF,TGCGCCAGCAGTCAACACTCGGGGACTGAAGCTTTCTTT
TRBJ1-1,TRBV9,.,.,CASSVTSLSTEAFF,TGTGCCAGCAGCGTAACGAGTTTGAGTACTGAAGCTTTCTTT
TRBJ1-2,TRBV9,.,.,CASSGQSHGYTF,TGTGCCAGCAGCGGACAAAGTCATGGCTACACCTTC
TRBJ1-1,TRBV27,.,.,CASSFVQGGTEAFF,TGTGCCAGCAGTTTCGTCCAGGGAGGAACTGAAGCTTTCTTT
TRBJ1-6,TRBV7-2,TRBD1,.,CASSLGTGGSSPLHF,TGTGCCAGCAGCTTAGGGACAGGTGGGAGTTCACCCCTCCACTTT